The rows below give T cell receptor beta chains drawn from one sample of a study of CXCR3-negative and CXCR3-positive naive CD8 T cells. TCRdb reprocessed the 5' RACE reads; each CDR3 protein has one entry and no DNA is given. The sample table sets out 90,000 to 100,000 distinct CDR3 sequences. Sequenced input: naive CXCR3+ CD8+ T cells from blood. Receptor source: a human donor in good health. Some clones in this sample may be carry-over from other donors' samples. CDR3s include the opening cysteine and the closing phenylalanine or tryptophan. Each record gives: V gene, J gene, CDR3 protein.

TRBV19	TRBJ1-4	CASTTNEKLFF
TRBV10-3	TRBJ2-4	CAIRDTQAENIQYF
TRBV10-3	TRBJ2-7	CAISESVGQASYEQYF
TRBV25-1	TRBJ1-1	CASSVGDYTEAFF
TRBV4-2	TRBJ1-4	CASSRDYEKLFF
TRBV7-9	TRBJ2-7	CASSLGPALEQYF
TRBV7-6	TRBJ1-5	CASSLREGSNQPQHF
TRBV20-1	TRBJ2-7	CSARGTGGPYEQYF
TRBV21-1	TRBJ2-1	CASSKDGTGGFPSSYNEQFF
TRBV18	TRBJ2-5	CASSRQDIYQETQYF
TRBV4-3	TRBJ1-2	CASSQTGDSNYGYTF
TRBV29-1	TRBJ2-1	CSTQAALDSYNEQFF
TRBV6-2/TRBV6-3	TRBJ2-2	CASSYLTSNTGELFF
TRBV5-6	TRBJ2-7	CASIQGPSEQYF
TRBV12-3/TRBV12-4	TRBJ2-5	CASSFRVRETQYF
TRBV2	TRBJ2-1	CASSEKTGGRYNEQFF
TRBV7-9	TRBJ2-7	CASSLEVRGVYEQYF
TRBV7-9	TRBJ2-7	CASSSIGGLSYEQYF
TRBV11-2	TRBJ1-1	CASSPGGREETFF
TRBV15	TRBJ2-7	CATSRDMAAYEQYF
TRBV4-2	TRBJ1-3	CASSEGQLGNTIYF
TRBV9	TRBJ1-1	CASSVGTVNTEAFF
TRBV29-1	TRBJ2-2	CSVLAGVNTGELFF
TRBV23-1	TRBJ1-6	CASSQGDRGDSPLHF
TRBV10-3	TRBJ2-1	CAIRMDSTMMGEQFF
TRBV2	TRBJ2-7	CASQRRGFSYEQYF
TRBV6-2/TRBV6-3	TRBJ2-2	CASTLRTGTGELFF
TRBV4-2	TRBJ2-2	CASSPRYGGELFF
TRBV29-1	TRBJ2-3	CSITQTDTQYF
TRBV12-3/TRBV12-4	TRBJ2-3	CASSTTGSTDTQYF
TRBV25-1	TRBJ2-3	CASSDGVETDTQYF
TRBV7-9	TRBJ2-1	CASRPTVNGRSDEQFF
TRBV7-9	TRBJ2-3	CASSPTDLRTDTQYF
TRBV7-9	TRBJ2-5	CASSFPAGGSGETQYF
TRBV18	TRBJ2-1	CASHNWGGQASSYNEQFF
TRBV29-1	TRBJ1-2	CSVVGGGLDYGYTF
TRBV3-1	TRBJ2-2	CASSQGLAGLNTGELFF
TRBV5-1	TRBJ2-7	CASSLLEGAYEQYF
TRBV6-5	TRBJ2-1	CASSYYRTGMGYNEQFF
TRBV7-3	TRBJ2-1	CASSLGGYDEQFF
TRBV11-1	TRBJ2-5	CASSPGWVGLTQYF
TRBV19	TRBJ2-3	CASSPGTGGLDTQYF
TRBV7-6	TRBJ2-1	CASSSLQGVAYNEQFF
TRBV14	TRBJ2-5	CASSQSSLAWETQYF
TRBV12-3/TRBV12-4	TRBJ2-5	CASSQGEETQYF
TRBV5-6	TRBJ2-1	CASSFGDRVYNEQFF
TRBV28	TRBJ1-6	CASSNRIFNSPLHF
TRBV29-1	TRBJ1-5	CCVVDREDHQPQHF
TRBV7-9	TRBJ2-3	CASSPEMFGSDTQYF
TRBV19	TRBJ1-5	CASQYGRSNQPQHF